The 13 T cell receptor beta chains reported below all come from one sample, sequenced in a study of cytomegalovirus exposure and HLA in healthy donors. Primers: 60 Vbeta forward and 13 Jbeta reverse. The protocol was immunoSEQ multiplex PCR, while the TCRdb copy is restricted to in-frame clones and leaves out a portion. This sample carries roughly 200,000 clones, about 80% of them seen once, and the ten largest clones take roughly 3.6%. The sequencing input was PBMCs. Receptors were obtained from a man aged 35 to 55 in good health and CMV-seropositive.

The CDR3 here is CASSQVGGWTEAFF. Written as DNA, the CDR3 is TGTGCCAGCAGCCAGGTTGGGGGGTGGACTGAAGCTTTCTTT. The V call is TRBV4-2, the J call TRBJ1-1, with D possibly matching TRBD1 (5 bases). The germline V gene encodes CDR1 LGHNA and CDR2 YNFKEQ. V lost 3 bases and J lost 5, with 13 bases in between. The CDR3 has 14 residues.

The chain couples TRBV5-1 to TRBJ2-2, with 9 bases lining up with TRBD1. CDR3 length: 16 amino acids. Germline loops: CDR1 SGHRS, CDR2 YFSETQ. The junction had 5 bases not matched to a gene; V was cut back by 2 bases and J by 3 bases. The CDR3 is CASSFTGGFDTGELFF. In DNA, the CDR3 is TGCGCCAGCAGCTTCACAGGGGGCTTTGACACCGGGGAGCTGTTTTTT.

This clone was picked up one time. The rearrangement uses TRBV9 and TRBJ2-5; perhaps TRBD2 as D (7 bases). The CDR3 is 16 amino acids. Germline V gives CDR1 SGDLS, CDR2 YYNGEE. Between the trimmed V and J ends, which lost 6 bases and 1 base, there was a span of 19 bases. CDR3 in amino acids: CASTLGGGGSQETQYF. The CDR3, as DNA: TGTGCCAGCACCCTAGGGGGGGGAGGGTCCCAAGAGACCCAGTACTTC. Full variable domain (outside the CDR3, taken from reference TRBV9 and TRBJ2-5): DSGVTQTPKHLITATGQRVTLRCSPRSGDLSVYWYQQSLDQGLQFLIQYYNGEERAKGNILERFSAQQFPDLHSELNLSSLELGDSALYFCASTLGGGGSQETQYFGPGTRLLVL.

This sequence joins TRBV2 and TRBJ2-5; the match to TRBD2 covers 11 bases. CDR1 and CDR2 (germline): SNHLY, FYNNEI. The CDR3 is 16 residues long. With 1 base clipped from V and 5 bases from J, the junction kept 6 bases outside the gene matches. The DNA of the CDR3 is TGTGCCAGCAGTGAAGGGGTAGCGGGGGGGCTGGAGACCCAGTACTTC. Amino acid sequence: CASSEGVAGGLETQYF. The complete variable domain, with remaining parts taken from reference TRBV2 and TRBJ2-5, reads EPEVTQTPSHQVTQMGQEVILRCVPISNHLYFYWYRQILGQKVEFLVSFYNNEISEKSEIFDDQFSVERPDGSNFTLKIRSTKLEDSAMYFCASSEGVAGGLETQYFGPGTRLLVL.

The chain joins TRBV28 to TRBJ2-3; D ambiguous. The CDR3 is 13 amino acids. Germline V lookup: CDR1 MDHEN, CDR2 SYDVKM. Between the trimmed V and J ends, which lost 2 bases and 2 bases, there was a span of 5 bases. CDR3 sequence (DNA): TGTGCCAGCAGTTTACAGTTCACAGATACGCAGTATTTT. Protein sequence: CASSLQFTDTQYF.

The chain carries TRBV2 and TRBJ1-1; D ambiguous. The V and J ends lost 2 bases and 11 bases respectively, with 9 bases between them. This CDR3 has 11 amino acids. CDR1 and CDR2 from the germline V gene are SNHLY and FYNNEI. CDR3: CASSEPGGAFF. DNA for the CDR3: TGTGCCAGCAGTGAACCGGGTGGGGCTTTCTTT.

This chain uses TRBV5-1 with TRBJ2-5, with D possibly being TRBD1 (5 bases). V lost 7 bases to trimming and J lost 1 base, with 14 bases between them. CDR1 is SGHRS and CDR2 is YFSETQ in the germline V gene. The CDR3 has 14 residues. CDR3: CASRPGRAQETQYF. The DNA for the CDR3 is TGCGCCAGCCGCCCGGGCAGGGCCCAAGAGACCCAGTACTTC.

The gene calls are TRBV6-4 and TRBJ1-5, with 7 bases identical to TRBD1. Germline V CDR1 and CDR2: MRHNA, SNTAGT. CDR3 size: 14 residues. J gave up 7 bases and V 6 bases, and 9 bases lay outside the gene matches. As DNA, the CDR3 is TGTGCCAGCAGCAAAACAGGGGACGGACAGCCCCAGCATTTT. Amino acid sequence: CASSKTGDGQPQHF.

This clone was observed once. The chain recombines TRBV6-1 with TRBJ2-7; weak D call: TRBD1 (7 bases). The CDR3 loop spans 15 amino acids. V gave up 6 bases and J gave up 8 bases, with 23 bases separating them. Germline values: CDR1 MNHNS, CDR2 SASEGT. Written as DNA, the CDR3 is TGTGCCAGCAGGCCGCCGGGGCGGGACAGCTCGAAGCAGTACTTC. This gives the protein CASRPPGRDSSKQYF.

The chain employs TRBV27 and TRBJ2-3, with 9 positions matching TRBD2. The CDR3 contains 17 residues. CDR1 and CDR2 (germline): MNHEY, SMNVEV (reference sequence). V lost 8 bases, J lost 4 bases, and 16 bases stayed unmatched. Here the CDR3 DNA reads TGTGCCAGCGGAAAAGAGGTCCTAGCGGGAAATTCAGATACGCAGTATTTT. Translated, it gives CASGKEVLAGNSDTQYF.

Of note for this clone: A junction end diverges from the germline sequence, so it may reflect a read error. The rearrangement links TRBV7-9 to TRBJ2-1, with D unresolved. Germline lookup yields CDR1 SEHNR and CDR2 FQNEAQ (reference sequence). This CDR3 has 16 amino acids. The CDR3 DNA reads as TGTTCCAGCAGCAGGCGCCGACTTACATCCTACAATGAGCAGTTCTTC. This encodes CSSSRRRLTSYNEQFF.

This sequence joins TRBV5-6 and TRBJ2-2; 8 bases fit TRBD2. The ends lost 4 bases at V and 4 bases at J; junction bases unmatched: 9. The CDR3 has 16 amino acids. Per germline, CDR1 SGHDT and CDR2 YYEEEE. The CDR3 here is CASSPRAGGLTGELFF. DNA for the CDR3: TGTGCCAGCAGCCCCAGGGCGGGGGGACTCACCGGGGAGCTGTTTTTT.

This clone was seen a handful of times. The chain recombines TRBV4-1 with TRBJ1-1; unclear D gene. Germline V gene lookup returns CDR1 MGHRA and CDR2 YSYEKL. V was pared by 0 bases and J by 0 bases, with 8 bases between. The CDR3 sequence is 15 residues long. The CDR3 sequence is CASSQDPGLNTEAFF. CDR3 DNA: TGCGCCAGCAGCCAAGATCCCGGGTTGAACACTGAAGCTTTCTTT.